This T cell receptor beta chain was recorded in a study of vaccination and CD4 T cells after COVID-19. Treatment here: 10-day PBMC culture with coronavirus spike peptide pools or control peptides (ViraFEST assay). Note on this clonotype: Its specificity is not known.

This CDR3 region has 13 residues. V was cut by 4 bases and J by 7 bases, with 14 bases left in between. Germline values: CDR1 SGHTA, CDR2 FQGNSA. With the Oncomine TCR Beta short-read assay, DNA from cultured CD4+ T cells was sequenced. Genomic DNA from cultured CD4+ T cells was extracted. MiXCR was run by TCRdb on the PCR reads, yielding one entry per CDR3 protein. The sample yields 15,000 to 20,000 distinct CDR3 sequences, approximately 50% seen once. This sequence was found in a human donor with COVID-19. Specimen: cultured CD4+ T cells from blood. The chain has TRBV7-2 and TRBJ2-7; the D call may be TRBD1 or TRBD2 (5 bases each). In DNA, the CDR3 is TGTGCCAGCAGCTCCCGTAGAGGGGTAGAGCAGTACTTC. Its translation: CASSSRRGVEQYF.